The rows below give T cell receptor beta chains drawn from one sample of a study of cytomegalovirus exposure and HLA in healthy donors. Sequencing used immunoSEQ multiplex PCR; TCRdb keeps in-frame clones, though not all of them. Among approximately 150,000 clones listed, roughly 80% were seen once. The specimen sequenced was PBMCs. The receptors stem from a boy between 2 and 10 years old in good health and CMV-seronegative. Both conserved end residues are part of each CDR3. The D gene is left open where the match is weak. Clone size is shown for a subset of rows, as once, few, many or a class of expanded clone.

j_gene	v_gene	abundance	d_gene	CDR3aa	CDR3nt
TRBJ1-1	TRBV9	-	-	CASSAWGGITEAFF	TGTGCCAGCAGCGCCTGGGGGGGAATCACTGAAGCTTTCTTT
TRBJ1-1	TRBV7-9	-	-	CASSPMAGRLTEAFF	TGTGCCAGCAGTCCGATGGCAGGGCGACTCACTGAAGCTTTCTTT
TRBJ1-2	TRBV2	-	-	CASSTPVLYGYTF	TGTGCCAGCAGTACCCCGGTCCTCTATGGCTACACCTTC
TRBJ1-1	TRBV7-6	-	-	CASSTGLRFTEAFF	TGTGCCAGCAGTACAGGGCTGAGGTTCACTGAAGCTTTCTTT
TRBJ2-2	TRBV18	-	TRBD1	CASSPTSGQGPYGELFF	TGTGCCAGCTCACCTACTTCGGGACAGGGGCCATACGGGGAGCTGTTTTTT
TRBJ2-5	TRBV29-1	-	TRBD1	CSARPGGTQYF	TGCAGCGCTCGACCAGGGGGGACCCAGTACTTC
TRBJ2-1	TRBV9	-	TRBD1	CASGTGTPRFYEQFF	TGTGCCAGCGGGACAGGGACCCCTAGGTTCTATGAGCAGTTCTTC
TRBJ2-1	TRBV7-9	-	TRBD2	CASSPRAGELNEQFF	TGTGCCAGCAGCCCAAGGGCGGGAGAGCTTAATGAGCAGTTCTTC
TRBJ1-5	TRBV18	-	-	CASSPSGLGDQPQHF	TGTGCCAGCTCACCATCGGGTTTGGGTGATCAGCCCCAGCATTTT
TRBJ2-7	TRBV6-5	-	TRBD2	CASSYLLAAGYEQYF	TGTGCCAGCAGTTACCTACTAGCGGCAGGGTACGAGCAGTACTTC
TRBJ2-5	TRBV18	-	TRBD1	CASSEDRGPGEETQYF	TGTGCCAGCTCAGAAGACAGGGGCCCCGGTGAAGAGACCCAGTACTTC
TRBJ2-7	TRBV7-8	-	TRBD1	CASSLTGGGYEQYF	TGTGCCAGCAGCTTGACAGGGGGAGGCTACGAGCAGTACTTC
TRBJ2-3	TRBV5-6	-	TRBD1	CASSAWTGRTDTQYF	TGTGCCAGCAGCGCTTGGACAGGCCGCACAGATACGCAGTATTTT
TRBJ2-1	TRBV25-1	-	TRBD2	CASSEEAGVSNEQFF	TGTGCCAGCAGTGAAGAGGCGGGAGTGTCAAATGAGCAGTTCTTC
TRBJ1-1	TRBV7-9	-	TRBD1	CASSLGDRASLNTEAFF	TGTGCCAGCAGCTTAGGGGACAGGGCCTCCCTGAACACTGAAGCTTTCTTT
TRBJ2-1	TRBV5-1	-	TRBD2	CASSSAGGTHNEQFF	TGCGCCAGCAGCTCAGCGGGGGGCACACACAATGAGCAGTTCTTC
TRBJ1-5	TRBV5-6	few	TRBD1	CASSRDRGSNQPQHF	TGTGCCAGCAGCCGGGACAGGGGAAGCAATCAGCCCCAGCATTTT
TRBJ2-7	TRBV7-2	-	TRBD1	CASSALPGGEPYEQYF	TGTGCCAGCAGCGCCCTTCCAGGGGGTGAACCCTACGAGCAGTACTTC
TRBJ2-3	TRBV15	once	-	CATSPRLITDTQYF	TGTGCCACCAGTCCGCGTCTGATCACAGATACGCAGTATTTT
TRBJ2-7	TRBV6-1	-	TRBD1	CASSVLDRVSSEQYF	TGTGCCAGCAGTGTATTGGACAGGGTCTCTAGCGAGCAGTACTTC
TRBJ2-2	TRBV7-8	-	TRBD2	CASSLARSGSFRSNTGELFF	TGTGCCAGCAGCTTAGCGAGAAGCGGGAGCTTCCGTTCGAACACCGGGGAGCTGTTTTTT
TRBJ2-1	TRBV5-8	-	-	CASSLELASDEQFF	TGTGCCAGCAGCTTGGAACTAGCAAGTGATGAGCAGTTCTTC
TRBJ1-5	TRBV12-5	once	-	CASGSHRAGALPQHF	TGTGCTAGTGGTTCACACAGGGCGGGGGCTCTTCCCCAGCATTTT
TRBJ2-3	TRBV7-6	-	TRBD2	CASSWPRASGRSTDTQYF	TGTGCCAGCAGCTGGCCGAGGGCTAGCGGGAGATCGACAGATACGCAGTATTTT
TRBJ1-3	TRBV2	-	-	CASSPQISGNTIYF	TGTGCCAGCAGTCCACAGATCTCTGGAAACACCATATATTTT
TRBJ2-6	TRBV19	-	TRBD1	CASSSWTGTGANVLTF	TGTGCCAGTAGTAGCTGGACAGGGACTGGGGCCAACGTCCTGACTTTC
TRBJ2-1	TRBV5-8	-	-	CASSMVANNEQFF	TGTGCCAGCAGCATGGTAGCAAACAATGAGCAGTTCTTC